This entry concerns a single T cell receptor (beta chain). Its matching antigen is unknown. This entry comes from a study of monozygotic twins with cystic fibrosis. Overall study findings and caveats: Unrelated CF individuals shared fewer identical clonotypes than monozygotic CF twins. Co-twins had the most similar V usage for 13 of 16 pairs, J for 8.

Clones were sequenced by immunoSEQ multiplex PCR, and TCRdb holds only the in-frame ones, with some missing. The profile shows about 14,000 clones, around 83% of them singletons. CDR3 length: 16 amino acids. V gave up 0 bases and J gave up 7 bases; unmatched junction bases: 3. Germline loops: CDR1 SNHLY, CDR2 FYNNEI. The clonotype was recovered from a boy younger than 18 with cystic fibrosis. V and J are TRBV2 and TRBJ1-6; 10 bases are a match to TRBD1. Sequenced input: blood. This CDR3 is CASSEARGQGNSPLHF. The CDR3 region has the DNA TGTGCCAGCAGTGAAGCACGGGGACAGGGGAATTCACCCCTCCACTTT.